These 2 T cell receptor beta chains originate from one sample sequenced in a study of patients and donors after allogeneic stem cell transplantation. TCRdb re-called the RT-PCR reads with MiXCR, one entry per CDR3 protein. Of around 150,000 distinct CDR3 sequences in the sample, about 29% were seen once. The sequenced sample was blood, either unsorted or a sorted T cell fraction (not recorded which). These receptors were obtained from a human donor who was either an allogeneic HSCT recipient or a stem cell or donor lymphocyte infusion donor (not recorded which). It is not recorded whose cells these are; they may come from a transplant donor.

The genes are TRBV9 and TRBJ2-7; a weak D match, TRBD1 (5 bases). The germline CDR1 and CDR2 sequences are SGDLS and YYNGEE. The CDR3 length is 16 residues. V lost 0 bases to trimming and J lost 0 bases, with 13 bases between them. CDR3 amino acids: CASSVGGAPSSYEQYF. In DNA form, the CDR3 reads TGTGCCAGCAGCGTAGGGGGCGCCCCGAGCTCCTACGAGCAGTACTTC.

This clonotype was recorded many times. The rearrangement joins TRBV6-5 to TRBJ1-1; 8 nucleotides align to TRBD1. This CDR3 is built from 15 residues. V was clipped by 6 bases and J by 0 bases; unmatched bases: 6. Germline assignment: CDR1 MNHEY and CDR2 SVGAGI. The CDR3 region has the DNA TGTGCCAGCAGCAGGAGACAGGGGATGAACACTGAAGCTTTCTTT. This translates into CASSRRQGMNTEAFF.